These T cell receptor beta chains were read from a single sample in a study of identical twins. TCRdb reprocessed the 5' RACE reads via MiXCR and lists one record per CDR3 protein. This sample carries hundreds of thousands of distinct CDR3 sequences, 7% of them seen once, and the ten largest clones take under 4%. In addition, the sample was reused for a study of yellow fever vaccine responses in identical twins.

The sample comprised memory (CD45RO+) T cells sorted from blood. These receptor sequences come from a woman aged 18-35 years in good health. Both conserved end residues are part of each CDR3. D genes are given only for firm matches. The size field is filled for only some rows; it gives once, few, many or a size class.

CASSQGGLAGGRETQYF TGCGCCAGCAGCCAAGGGGGACTAGCGGGGGGCAGAGAGACCCAGTACTTC - TRBJ2-5 TRBV4-1 TRBD2
CASSLGRGGGGTSGFEQFF TGTGCCAGCAGCTTAGGGCGGGGAGGAGGGGGCACCAGCGGTTTTGAGCAGTTCTTC few TRBJ2-1 TRBV7-2 -
CASSSTGQGTIQYF TGCGCCAGCAGCTCGACGGGACAGGGGACCATTCAGTACTTC many TRBJ2-4 TRBV5-1 TRBD1
CASSYTGWDTEAFF TGTGCCAGCAGCTACACAGGGTGGGACACTGAAGCTTTCTTT many TRBJ1-1 TRBV2 -
CASSERQGGGTGELFF TGTGCCAGCAGCGAAAGACAGGGTGGTGGCACCGGGGAGCTGTTTTTT many TRBJ2-2 TRBV7-7 TRBD1
CASSQSMSRGGYTF TGTGCCAGCAGCCAGAGCATGTCCCGTGGGGGCTACACCTTC many TRBJ1-2 TRBV3-1 -
CASSLRETDQETQYF TGTGCCAGCAGCCTCCGGGAGACCGACCAAGAGACCCAGTACTTC few TRBJ2-5 TRBV7-9 -
CASAGGYNEQFF TGTGCCAGCGCGGGAGGGTACAATGAGCAGTTCTTC many TRBJ2-1 TRBV5-6 TRBD2
CASSLGRQVQNTEAFF TGCGCCAGCAGCTTGGGCCGACAGGTCCAGAACACTGAAGCTTTCTTT many TRBJ1-1 TRBV5-1 -
CASRDRGWNTEAFF TGCGCCAGCAGGGACAGGGGATGGAACACTGAAGCTTTCTTT - TRBJ1-1 TRBV4-1 TRBD1
CASSLVWDSNTGELFF TGTGCCAGCAGCTTAGTGTGGGACAGCAACACCGGGGAGCTGTTTTTT few TRBJ2-2 TRBV7-6 TRBD1
CASSLVGSETQYF TGTGCCAGCAGTTTAGTCGGAAGTGAGACCCAGTACTTC many TRBJ2-5 TRBV12-3/TRBV12-4 -
CASSGGQVNTGELFF TGTGCCAGCAGCGGGGGACAGGTGAACACCGGGGAGCTGTTTTTT many TRBJ2-2 TRBV5-5 TRBD1
CASSLGGFGETQYF TGTGCCAGCAGTCTAGGGGGTTTCGGCGAGACCCAGTACTTC - TRBJ2-5 TRBV28 -
CASSPTAGGRTDTQYF TGCGCCAGCAGCCCCACAGCCGGGGGCCGCACAGATACGCAGTATTTT many TRBJ2-3 TRBV5-1 -
CASSPRGLRTDTQYF TGTGCCAGCAGCCCCAGGGGACTGCGCACAGATACGCAGTATTTT many TRBJ2-3 TRBV7-3 -
CASSLEVWTQYF TGTGCCAGCAGTTTAGAAGTTTGGACGCAGTATTTT many TRBJ2-3 TRBV12-3/TRBV12-4 -
CASIGGETYEQYF TGTGCCAGCATAGGCGGGGAAACCTACGAGCAGTACTTC - TRBJ2-7 TRBV28 -
CAISSAGMETQYF TGTGCCATCTCTTCTGCAGGGATGGAGACCCAGTACTTC few TRBJ2-5 TRBV10-3 -
CASSLVGTMETQYF TGTGCCAGCAGTTTAGTGGGGACCATGGAGACCCAGTACTTC few TRBJ2-5 TRBV28 -
CASSQVGQGSPDTQYF TGTGCCAGCAGCCAAGTTGGACAGGGCAGCCCAGATACGCAGTATTTT - TRBJ2-3 TRBV4-2 TRBD1
CASLGQGDSPLHF TGTGCCAGTCTGGGACAGGGCGACTCACCCCTCCACTTT - TRBJ1-6 TRBV6-1 TRBD1
CASGLAAGEQYF TGTGCCAGCGGACTAGCTGCCGGCGAGCAGTACTTC few TRBJ2-7 TRBV11-2 TRBD2
CASSYPEGNTEAFF TGTGCCAGCAGTTACCCTGAAGGGAACACTGAAGCTTTCTTT few TRBJ1-1 TRBV6-5 -
CASSDMDRFANTGELFF TGCGCCAGCAGTGATATGGACAGGTTCGCGAACACCGGGGAGCTGTTTTTT - TRBJ2-2 TRBV10-2 TRBD1
CASSQEGMGAANEKLFF TGCGCCAGCAGCCAAGAGGGGATGGGAGCCGCAAATGAAAAACTGTTTTTT many TRBJ1-4 TRBV4-1 -
CAIQEEKLFF TGTGCCATCCAAGAGGAAAAACTGTTTTTT many TRBJ1-4 TRBV10-3 -
CASRMDGNTEAFF TGTGCCAGCAGGATGGACGGGAACACTGAAGCTTTCTTT - TRBJ1-1 TRBV6-1 -
CASSLRGGGANVLTF TGTGCCAGCAGTTTACGGGGTGGTGGGGCCAACGTCCTGACTTTC few TRBJ2-6 TRBV27 -
CSARGTSKASEQYF TGCAGTGCTAGGGGGACTAGCAAAGCTTCCGAGCAGTACTTC many TRBJ2-7 TRBV20-1 TRBD2
CASSLANNYGYTF TGCGCCAGCAGCTTGGCGAATAACTATGGCTACACCTTC few TRBJ1-2 TRBV5-1 -
CASSEFANEQYF TGTGCCAGCAGTGAGTTCGCTAACGAGCAGTACTTC few TRBJ2-7 TRBV2 -
CASSFRDRGYRSSYNEQFF TGTGCCAGCAGTTTCCGGGACAGGGGCTATCGAAGCTCCTACAATGAGCAGTTCTTC few TRBJ2-1 TRBV27 TRBD1
CASSPGGTLSYEQYF TGTGCCAGCAGTCCGGGTGGGACCCTCTCCTACGAGCAGTACTTC many TRBJ2-7 TRBV28 -
CASSFAGANVLTF TGTGCCAGCAGCTTTGCCGGGGCCAACGTCCTGACTTTC many TRBJ2-6 TRBV7-9 -
CATSDSSGTAAFNEQFF TGTGCCACCAGTGATTCCTCCGGGACCGCCGCCTTTAATGAGCAGTTCTTC few TRBJ2-1 TRBV24-1 -
CSVEALGGGLETDTQYF TGCAGCGTTGAAGCCCTGGGAGGGGGACTAGAGACAGATACGCAGTATTTT many TRBJ2-3 TRBV29-1 TRBD2
CASSPPISGQPNPPLHF TGTGCCAGCTCACCACCAATCTCAGGACAGCCAAATCCACCCCTCCACTTT many TRBJ1-6 TRBV18 -
CSARDMTSGGPRETQYF TGCAGTGCTAGAGATATGACTAGCGGGGGCCCTCGGGAGACCCAGTACTTC few TRBJ2-5 TRBV20-1 TRBD2
CASSRWGYNEQFF TGTGCCAGCAGCAGATGGGGGTACAATGAGCAGTTCTTC many TRBJ2-1 TRBV7-2 -
CSAPGPFSGETQYF TGCAGTGCCCCGGGTCCGTTCTCGGGAGAGACCCAGTACTTC few TRBJ2-5 TRBV20-1 -
CASSSPYGVGNKSVETQYF TGTGCCAGCAGCTCGCCGTACGGGGTCGGAAATAAGTCGGTAGAGACCCAGTACTTC few TRBJ2-5 TRBV11-2 -
CSARVITDTQYF TGCAGTGCTAGGGTTATAACAGATACGCAGTATTTT - TRBJ2-3 TRBV20-1 -
CSVDGQLGDTQYF TGCAGCGTTGACGGTCAGTTGGGAGATACGCAGTATTTT many TRBJ2-3 TRBV29-1 -
CSAMRGFSNYGYTF TGCAGTGCTATGCGAGGATTTTCTAACTATGGCTACACCTTC few TRBJ1-2 TRBV20-1 -